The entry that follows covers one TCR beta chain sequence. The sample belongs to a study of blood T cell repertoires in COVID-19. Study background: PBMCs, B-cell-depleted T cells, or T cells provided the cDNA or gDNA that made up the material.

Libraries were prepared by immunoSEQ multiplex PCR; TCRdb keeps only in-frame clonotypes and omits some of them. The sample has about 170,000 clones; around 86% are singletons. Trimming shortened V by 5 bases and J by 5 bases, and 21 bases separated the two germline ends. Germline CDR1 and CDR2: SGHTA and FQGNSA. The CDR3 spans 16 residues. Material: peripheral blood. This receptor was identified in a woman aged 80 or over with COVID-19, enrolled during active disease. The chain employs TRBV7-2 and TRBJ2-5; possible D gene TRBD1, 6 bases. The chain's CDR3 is CASSLKAGTRGETQYF. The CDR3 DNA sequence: TGTGCCAGCAGCCTTAAGGCAGGGACGAGGGGGGAGACCCAGTACTTC.